This entry concerns a single T cell receptor beta chain. Germline V gene sequence: CDR1 SGDLS, CDR2 YYNGEE. Deletions cut 0 bases from V and 7 bases from J, with 19 bases between. The CDR3 length is 16 residues. The data were produced by immunoSEQ multiplex PCR, yet TCRdb's version contains in-frame clones alone and is incomplete. This table has fewer than 450,000 clones, around nine tenths appearing once. These data belong to a study of blood T cell repertoires in COVID-19. The sequenced sample was peripheral blood. The receptor was isolated from a young woman who had recovered from COVID-19. The rearrangement uses TRBV9 and TRBJ1-2; the D is unclear. In DNA, the CDR3 is TGTGCCAGCAGCGTAGGGCCATCCGGGGTATCTAGTGGCTACACCTTC. Translation: CASSVGPSGVSSGYTF.